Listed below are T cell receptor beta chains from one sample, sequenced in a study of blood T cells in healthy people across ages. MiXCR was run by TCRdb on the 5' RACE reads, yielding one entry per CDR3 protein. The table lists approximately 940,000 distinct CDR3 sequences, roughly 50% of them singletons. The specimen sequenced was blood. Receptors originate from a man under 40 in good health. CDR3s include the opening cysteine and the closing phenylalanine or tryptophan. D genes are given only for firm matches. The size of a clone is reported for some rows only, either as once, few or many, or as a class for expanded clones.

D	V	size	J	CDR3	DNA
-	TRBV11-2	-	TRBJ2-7	CASSPDTGRNEQYF	TGTGCCAGCAGCCCTGACACGGGGCGAAACGAGCAGTACTTC
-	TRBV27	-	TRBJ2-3	CASSQRSSPDTQYF	TGTGCCAGCTCTCAACGTAGCTCCCCAGATACGCAGTATTTT
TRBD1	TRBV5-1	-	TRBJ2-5	CASSLFGGQGIGETQYF	TGCGCCAGCAGCTTGTTCGGCGGACAGGGAATCGGGGAGACCCAGTACTTC
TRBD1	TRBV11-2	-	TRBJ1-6	CASSSPSGTDNSPLHF	TGTGCCAGCAGCTCCCCTTCCGGGACAGATAATTCACCCCTCCACTTT
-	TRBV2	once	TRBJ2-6	CASIPPGDSNSGANVLTF	TGTGCCAGCATCCCCCCGGGGGACTCTAACTCTGGGGCCAACGTCCTGACTTTC
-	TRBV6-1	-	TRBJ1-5	CASSAREGAGNQPQHF	TGTGCCAGCAGTGCCAGGGAGGGCGCGGGCAATCAGCCCCAGCATTTT
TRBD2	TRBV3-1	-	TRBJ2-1	CASSQGLAGGGEQFF	TGTGCCAGCAGCCAGGGTCTAGCGGGGGGCGGTGAGCAGTTCTTC
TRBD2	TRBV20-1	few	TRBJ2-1	CSARSLAGAYNEQFF	TGCAGTGCTAGAAGCCTAGCGGGGGCTTACAATGAGCAGTTCTTC
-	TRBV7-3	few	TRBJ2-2	CASSLGAYTGELFF	TGTGCCAGCAGCTTAGGGGCGTACACCGGGGAGCTGTTTTTT
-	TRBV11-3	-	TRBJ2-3	CASSLGGVRDTQYF	TGTGCCAGCAGCTTAGGCGGGGTGCGGGATACGCAGTATTTT
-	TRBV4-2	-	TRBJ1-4	CASSQEFLQKEKLFF	TGTGCCAGCAGCCAAGAATTTCTCCAGAAGGAAAAACTGTTTTTT
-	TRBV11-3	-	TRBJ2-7	CASSAGGVPYEQYF	TGTGCCAGCAGTGCGGGCGGGGTTCCCTACGAGCAGTACTTC